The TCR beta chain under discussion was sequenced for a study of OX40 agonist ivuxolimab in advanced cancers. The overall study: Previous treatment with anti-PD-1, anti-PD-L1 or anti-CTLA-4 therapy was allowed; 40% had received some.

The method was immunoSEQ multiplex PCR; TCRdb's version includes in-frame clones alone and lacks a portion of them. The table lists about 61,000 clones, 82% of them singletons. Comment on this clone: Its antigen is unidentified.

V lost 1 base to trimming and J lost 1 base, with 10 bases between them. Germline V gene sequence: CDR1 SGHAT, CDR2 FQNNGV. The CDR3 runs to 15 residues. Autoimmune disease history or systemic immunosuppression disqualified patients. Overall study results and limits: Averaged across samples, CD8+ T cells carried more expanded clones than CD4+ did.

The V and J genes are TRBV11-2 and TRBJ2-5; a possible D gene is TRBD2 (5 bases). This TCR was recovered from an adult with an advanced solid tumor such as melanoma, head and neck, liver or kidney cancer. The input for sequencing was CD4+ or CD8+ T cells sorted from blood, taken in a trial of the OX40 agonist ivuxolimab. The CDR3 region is CASSLVLATQETQYF. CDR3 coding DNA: TGTGCCAGCAGCTTAGTTCTAGCTACCCAAGAGACCCAGTACTTC.